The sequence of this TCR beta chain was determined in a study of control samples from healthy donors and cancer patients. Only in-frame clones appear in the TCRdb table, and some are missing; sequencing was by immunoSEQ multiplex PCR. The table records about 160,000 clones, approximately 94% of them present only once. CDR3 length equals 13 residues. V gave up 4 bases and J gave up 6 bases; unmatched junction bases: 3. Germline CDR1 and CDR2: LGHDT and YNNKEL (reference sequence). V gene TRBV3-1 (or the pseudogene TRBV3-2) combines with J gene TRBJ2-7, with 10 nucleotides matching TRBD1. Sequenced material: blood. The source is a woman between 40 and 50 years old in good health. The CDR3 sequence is CASSPRTGGEQYF. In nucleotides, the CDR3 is TGTGCCAGCAGCCCGAGGACAGGGGGCGAGCAGTACTTC.